The rows below give T cell receptor beta chains drawn from one sample of a study of cytomegalovirus exposure and HLA in healthy donors. The assay was immunoSEQ multiplex PCR, and TCRdb's table has in-frame clones only and misses some. The sample yields tens of thousands of clones, roughly four fifths seen once. Source material: PBMCs. These receptors were obtained from a man between 50 and 59 years old in good health and CMV-seronegative. Each CDR3 is given with its conserved first and last residue. D genes are given only for firm matches. A row's size may be missing; if present it is once, few, many or a size class.

abundance	v_gene	j_gene	d_gene	len	CDR3nt	CDR3aa
-	TRBV28	TRBJ1-2	-	16	TGTGCCAGCAGTTCAGTGGGAAGGGGTCTATTCTATGGCTACACCTTC	CASSSVGRGLFYGYTF
-	TRBV28	TRBJ2-2	TRBD2	13	TGTGCCAGCAGTTTAGCGGGGGACGAGGAGCTGTTTTTT	CASSLAGDEELFF
-	TRBV7-9	TRBJ1-2	TRBD1	12	TGTGCCAGCAGTCGGGACAGCGGGGGCTACACCTTC	CASSRDSGGYTF
-	TRBV30	TRBJ1-1	TRBD1	15	TGTGCCTGGAGTACAGGGGTGTTTGGGAACACTGAAGCTTTCTTT	CAWSTGVFGNTEAFF
few	TRBV28	TRBJ1-2	-	15	TGTGCCAGCAGTTCCCCCCGCGGCGCGATTAAGGGCTACACCTTC	CASSSPRGAIKGYTF
-	TRBV7-8	TRBJ2-7	TRBD2	16	TGTGCCAGCAGCCTATTAGCGGGAGGTTTTTCCTACGAGCAGTACTTC	CASSLLAGGFSYEQYF
-	TRBV5-1	TRBJ1-2	TRBD1	13	TGCGCCAGCAGCGGGGACAGAACCTATGGCTACACCTTC	CASSGDRTYGYTF
-	TRBV30	TRBJ1-5	-	15	TGTGCCTGGAGTAAGTCGGGTTTCCCTGCATGGCCCCAGCATTTT	CAWSKSGFPAWPQHF
few	TRBV28	TRBJ2-7	TRBD1	14	TGTGCCAGCTCCTACGGGACAGACGTCTACGAGCAGTACTTC	CASSYGTDVYEQYF
-	TRBV2	TRBJ2-1	-	15	TGTGCCAGCAGCCGACAGGCTGGGGACTACAATGAGCAGTTCTTC	CASSRQAGDYNEQFF
-	TRBV7-2	TRBJ2-1	TRBD1	15	TGTGCCAGCAGCAAACCGGGACAGGGGATAAATGAGCAGTTCTTC	CASSKPGQGINEQFF
-	TRBV5-6	TRBJ2-1	-	17	TGTGCCAGCAGAGGGGTAGGGGTCCCCCCACTTTACAATGAGCAGTTCTTC	CASRGVGVPPLYNEQFF
-	TRBV2	TRBJ2-7	-	13	TGTGCCAGCAGTCGAGGGTTCCGCTACGAGCAGTACTTC	CASSRGFRYEQYF
-	TRBV28	TRBJ1-2	-	14	TGTGCCAGCACCTGGGCCTCTGGAACCTATGGCTACACCTTC	CASTWASGTYGYTF
few	TRBV7-9	TRBJ2-7	-	14	TGTGCCAGCAGCTTCCGGCAGGGTGCCTACGAGCAGTACTTC	CASSFRQGAYEQYF
once	TRBV7-8	TRBJ1-3	-	16	TGTGCCAGCAGCACCCGGAGCAGGGGTGCTGGAAACACCATATATTTT	CASSTRSRGAGNTIYF
-	TRBV9	TRBJ2-3	TRBD2	14	TGTGCCAGCTCCCTCGCGGGAGTCACAGATACGCAGTATTTT	CASSLAGVTDTQYF
-	TRBV7-9	TRBJ1-1	-	12	TGTGCCAGCAGCTTAGGGACAGACCAAGCTTTCTTT	CASSLGTDQAFF
few	TRBV5-6	TRBJ2-1	TRBD1	15	TGTGCCAGCAGCTTGGTTCAGGGGGCAGGTAATGAGCAGTTCTTC	CASSLVQGAGNEQFF
-	TRBV27	TRBJ1-6	-	15	TGTGCCAGCAGTTTAACGGGGGGAGGAGGGATAGCCCTCCACTTT	CASSLTGGGGIALHF
-	TRBV19	TRBJ2-1	-	15	TGTGCCAGTAGCCCGGACAGTTCATCGTACAATGAGCAGTTCTTC	CASSPDSSSYNEQFF
-	TRBV5-4	TRBJ1-1	-	11	TGTGCCAGCAGTTCGACAGGCGAAGCTTTCTTT	CASSSTGEAFF
-	TRBV19	TRBJ1-1	-	12	TGTGCCACCAGACAGATGAACACTGAAGCTTTCTTT	CATRQMNTEAFF
-	TRBV11-3	TRBJ2-7	TRBD2	15	TGTGCCAGCAGCAGACTAGCGGGAGGATCCTACGAGCAGTACTTC	CASSRLAGGSYEQYF
-	TRBV15	TRBJ2-3	-	16	TGTGCCACCAGCAGAGATGGAGCAAGAGGTCCAGATACGCAGTATTTT	CATSRDGARGPDTQYF
-	TRBV11-2	TRBJ1-3	TRBD1	18	TGTGCCAGCAGCTTAAAGGGCAGGGGGTACCCCTCTGGAAACACCATATATTTT	CASSLKGRGYPSGNTIYF
-	TRBV19	TRBJ2-2	TRBD1	17	TGTGCCAGTAGCCCCTTCCTTGGGACAGGGGCCGCCGGGGAGCTGTTTTTT	CASSPFLGTGAAGELFF
once	TRBV12-5	TRBJ2-7	TRBD2	16	TGTGCTAGTGGTGCCTCTAGCGGGAAAGAGATCCGCGAGCAGTACTTC	CASGASSGKEIREQYF
-	TRBV5-5	TRBJ1-5	-	14	TGTGCCAGCAGCTTGGGGACATCTTGGCAGCCCCAGCATTTT	CASSLGTSWQPQHF
-	TRBV7-6	TRBJ2-1	-	12	TGTGCCAGCAGCTTATTTCCAGGCGAGCAGTTCTTC	CASSLFPGEQFF
-	TRBV4-1	TRBJ1-5	-	18	TGCGCCAGCAGCCAAAAACAACTCAAGAGCGAGTCAACTCAGCCCCAGCATTTT	CASSQKQLKSESTQPQHF
-	TRBV5-1	TRBJ2-1	TRBD2	18	TGCGCCAGCAGCTTGGGGACTAGCGGGGGGAGCTCCTACAATGAGCAGTTCTTC	CASSLGTSGGSSYNEQFF
-	TRBV29-1	TRBJ1-2	-	11	TGCAGCGTTATCGGGGTGTGGGGCTACACCTTC	CSVIGVWGYTF
-	TRBV7-9	TRBJ2-1	-	19	TGTGCCAGCAGCTCGGCCAGTAGAATACGGGGGGCCGACTACAATGAGCAGTTCTTC	CASSSASRIRGADYNEQFF
few	TRBV18	TRBJ1-1	-	13	TGTGCCAGCTCATCCAGGGTTGACACTGAAGCTTTCTTT	CASSSRVDTEAFF
-	TRBV18	TRBJ2-1	TRBD2	16	TGTGCCAGCTCTCCCGGGGGAGCGGGGATCTACAATGAGCAGTTCTTC	CASSPGGAGIYNEQFF
-	TRBV7-2	TRBJ2-2	-	13	TGTGCCAGCAGCTTATCACCAAGGGGGAAGGTGTTTTTT	CASSLSPRGKVFF
-	TRBV2	TRBJ1-1	-	13	TGTGCCAGCAGCCTCGGAGAGAACACTGAAGCTTTCTTT	CASSLGENTEAFF
-	TRBV2	TRBJ1-2	TRBD1	16	TGTGCCAGCAGCTATCACCTTGGGACAGGGGGAAGTGGCTACACCTTC	CASSYHLGTGGSGYTF
-	TRBV9	TRBJ2-3	-	15	TGTGCCAGCAGCGTAGAGGGGTTTAGCACAGATACGCAGTATTTT	CASSVEGFSTDTQYF
-	TRBV7-2	TRBJ2-7	TRBD1	12	TGTGCCAGCAGCCCCAACAGGGGCGAGCAGTACTTC	CASSPNRGEQYF
-	TRBV11-2	TRBJ1-2	-	16	TGTGCCAGCAGCCCCAGGGTATGGGGGCGGAACTATGGCTACACCTTC	CASSPRVWGRNYGYTF
-	TRBV13	TRBJ2-7	-	13	TGTGCCAGCAGCTTATGGTTAGTCTCCGAGCAGTACTTC	CASSLWLVSEQYF
once	TRBV5-1	TRBJ1-6	-	14	TGCGCCAGCAGATCGGGACAAACTAATTCACCCCTCCACTTT	CASRSGQTNSPLHF
-	TRBV30	TRBJ1-2	TRBD1	13	TGTGCCTGGAGCCCAGACAGGGGCTATGGCTACACCTTC	CAWSPDRGYGYTF
-	TRBV30	TRBJ1-6	TRBD1	15	TGTGCCTGGAGCACCGGGACAGGATATAATTCACCCCTCCACTTT	CAWSTGTGYNSPLHF
-	TRBV30	TRBJ2-7	-	12	TGTGCCTGGAGTAACAGGGTGGGCGAGCAGTACTTC	CAWSNRVGEQYF
-	TRBV7-9	TRBJ1-3	TRBD1	14	TGTGCCAGCAGCTCGGACAGGAGTGGAAACACCATATATTTT	CASSSDRSGNTIYF
-	TRBV6-5	TRBJ1-1	-	14	TGTGCCAGCAGTTTTAGTTCCGGGACTGCCGAAGCTTTCTTT	CASSFSSGTAEAFF
-	TRBV10-3	TRBJ2-7	-	14	TGTGCCATCAGTGAGTCAGGCGGCTCCTACGAGCAGTACTTC	CAISESGGSYEQYF
-	TRBV15	TRBJ1-5	-	13	TGTGCCACCAGCAGACAGAGCAATCAGCCCCAGCATTTT	CATSRQSNQPQHF
-	TRBV14	TRBJ1-2	-	16	TGTGCCAGCAGCCAAGATTTGGCAGGATGGGCCTATGGCTACACCTTC	CASSQDLAGWAYGYTF
-	TRBV19	TRBJ2-1	TRBD2	14	TGTGCCAGTAGCCCTGGGACTAGCGGCAATGAGCAGTTCTTC	CASSPGTSGNEQFF
-	TRBV5-4	TRBJ2-1	TRBD2	13	TGTGCCAGCAGCTACCAGCGGGGAAAGGAGCAGTTCTTC	CASSYQRGKEQFF
-	TRBV6-1	TRBJ1-4	-	13	TGTGCCAGCAGTGAAGGTCCAGGACTAAAACTGTTTTTT	CASSEGPGLKLFF